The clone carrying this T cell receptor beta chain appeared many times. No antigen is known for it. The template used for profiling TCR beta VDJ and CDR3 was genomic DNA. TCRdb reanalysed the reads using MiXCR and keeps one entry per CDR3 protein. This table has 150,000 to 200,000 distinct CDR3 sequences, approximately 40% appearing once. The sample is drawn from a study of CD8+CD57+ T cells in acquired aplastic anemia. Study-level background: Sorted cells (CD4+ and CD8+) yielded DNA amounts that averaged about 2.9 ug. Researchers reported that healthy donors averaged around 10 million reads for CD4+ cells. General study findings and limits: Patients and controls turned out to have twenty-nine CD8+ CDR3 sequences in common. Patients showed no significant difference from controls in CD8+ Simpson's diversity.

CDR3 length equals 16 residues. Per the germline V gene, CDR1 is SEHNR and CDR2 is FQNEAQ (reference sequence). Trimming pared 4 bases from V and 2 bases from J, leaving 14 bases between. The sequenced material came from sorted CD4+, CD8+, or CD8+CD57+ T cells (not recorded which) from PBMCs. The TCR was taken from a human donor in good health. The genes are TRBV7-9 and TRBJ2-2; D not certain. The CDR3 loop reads CASSWAPGLNTGELFF. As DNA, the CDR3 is TGTGCCAGCAGCTGGGCCCCGGGCCTTAACACCGGGGAGCTGTTTTTT.